The 2 T cell receptor beta chains below all came from one sample that was sequenced in a study of T-cell reconstitution after alpha-beta-depleted transplantation in children. Preparation of the TCRbeta library used unique molecular identifiers. In TCRdb, the PCR reads were re-called with MiXCR into one record per CDR3 protein. The table records about 460,000 distinct CDR3 sequences, approximately 10% of them present only once. The material was PBMCs, obtained before TCRalphabeta/CD19-depleted stem cell transplant. Receptors originate from a child aged 2 to 10 with inherited bone marrow failure, due to receive a stem cell transplant.

This clonotype was counted ten times or more. The J gene is TRBJ2-7, the V gene TRBV14; 10 nucleotides match TRBD2. The CDR3 runs to 16 residues. V dropped 3 bases and J dropped 5; count of bases not matched to a gene: 10. Germline CDR1 and CDR2: SGHDN and FVKESK. The CDR3 protein is CASSQVGLAVAHEQYF. CDR3 nucleotides: TGTGCCAGCAGCCAGGTAGGACTAGCGGTCGCCCACGAGCAGTACTTC.

This clonotype was recorded many times. The chain carries TRBV7-2 and TRBJ1-2; D ambiguous. CDR3 size: 12 residues. In germline, CDR1 is SGHTA, CDR2 FQGNSA. V shed 2 bases and J shed 6 bases, with 7 bases lying between them. CDR3 residues: CASSLYWDGYTF. The CDR3 bases are TGTGCCAGCAGCTTATATTGGGATGGCTACACCTTC. The variable domain in full, completed from reference TRBV7-2 and TRBJ1-2, reads GAGVSQSPSNKVTEKGKDVELRCDPISGHTALYWYRQSLGQGLEFLIYFQGNSAPDKSGLPSDRFSAERTGGSVSTLTIQRTQQEDSAVYLCASSLYWDGYTFGSGTRLTVV.